Following are 13 T cell receptor beta chains from one sample sequenced in a study of brain T cells in children with intractable seizures. The repertoire was sequenced with immunoSEQ multiplex PCR; TCRdb's copy has only in-frame clones and lacks some. The sample includes 340,000 or so clones, 93% of them seen just once. Time point in this sample: blood from clinic visit 5 months post-surgery; TSC patient then seizure free. Sequencing was performed on peripheral blood, taken 4 to 5 months after surgery. The receptors were gathered from a boy in the first two years of life with tuberous sclerosis and intractable seizures.

The chain is built from TRBV4-1 and TRBJ1-1; no reliable D call. The CDR3 sequence is 15 residues long. The V end lost 3 bases, the J end lost 1 base, and 12 bases lay between the germline ends. Germline-derived CDR1 and CDR2 are MGHRA and YSYEKL. DNA for the CDR3: TGCGCCAGCAGCCAGGTTACCGGGAAGAACACTGAAGCTTTCTTT. Translating it yields CASSQVTGKNTEAFF.

This clone was counted only a few times. The chain couples TRBV6-5 to TRBJ1-3; 8 nucleotides line up with TRBD1. The length of the CDR3 is 15 residues. CDR1 is MNHEY, CDR2 SVGAGI, per germline. The V and J ends lost 8 bases and 0 bases, in that order; junction bases with no gene match: 6. CDR3 region: CASFRQGSSGNTIYF. DNA of the CDR3: TGTGCCAGCTTTAGACAGGGGAGCTCTGGAAACACCATATATTTT.

The chain combines TRBV7-9 with TRBJ1-6; maybe TRBD1 (5 bases). V lost 0 bases, J lost 8 bases, and 8 bases lay in between. CDR1 is SEHNR, CDR2 FQNEAQ, per germline (reference sequence). The CDR3 is made up of 14 amino acids. The CDR3 loop reads CASSLAGEDSPLHF. The CDR3 region has the DNA TGTGCCAGCAGCTTAGCAGGGGAAGATTCACCCCTCCACTTT.

V usage is TRBV4-2 and J usage is TRBJ2-2; TRBD2 matches 7 bases. CDR1 LGHNA and CDR2 YNFKEQ come from the germline V gene. The CDR3 spans 18 residues. Trimming cost V 1 base and J 3 bases; bases outside gene matches: 11. This CDR3 reads CASSQVQALAVYTGELFF. CDR3 nucleotide sequence: TGTGCCAGCAGCCAAGTCCAGGCCCTAGCGGTATACACCGGGGAGCTGTTTTTT.

This sequence joins TRBV25-1 and TRBJ2-7, with a tentative D call TRBD1 (6 bases). The CDR3 has 13 amino acids. Trimming pared 4 bases from V and 2 bases from J, leaving 9 bases between. Per germline, CDR1 MGHDK and CDR2 SYGVNS. DNA for the CDR3: TGTGCCAGCAGTGTAACAGGGACCTACGAGCAGTACTTC. This gives the protein CASSVTGTYEQYF.

The table lists this clone with a count of one. The CDR3 loop is CASSEVGGRETQYF. DNA of the CDR3: TGTGCCAGCAGTGAAGTGGGGGGTAGGGAGACCCAGTACTTC. The V gene is TRBV6-1, the J gene TRBJ2-5; TRBD2 might be the D (6 bases). The CDR3 length is 14 residues. Looked up from germline, CDR1 is MNHNS and CDR2 is SASEGT. V lost 1 base to trimming and J lost 5 bases, with 11 bases between them.

The rearrangement uses TRBV7-6 and TRBJ2-1; D gene unclear. The germline gives CDR1 SGHVS, CDR2 FNYEAQ. Trimming removed 0 bases from V and 8 bases from J, with 8 bases in between. This CDR3 contains 13 residues. CDR3 sequence: CASSLAIVDEQFF. The CDR3 DNA reads as TGTGCCAGCAGCTTAGCTATAGTGGATGAGCAGTTCTTC.

This clone has just one count. The chain joins TRBV3-1 (or the pseudogene TRBV3-2) to TRBJ2-1; D might be TRBD1 or TRBD2, each matching 7 bases. CDR1 is LGHDT and CDR2 is YNNKEL in the germline V gene (reference sequence). The V and J ends lost 5 bases and 9 bases respectively, with 26 bases between them. This CDR3 has 17 residues. CDR3 protein: CASSTRGGGSPLSEQFF. The CDR3 bases are TGTGCCAGCAGCACCCGAGGGGGCGGGAGTCCCCTGAGTGAGCAGTTCTTC.

The chain uses TRBV13 and TRBJ1-2; a weak D match, TRBD1 (5 bases). V was trimmed by 2 bases and J by 4 bases, leaving 11 bases between them. CDR1 is PRHDT, CDR2 FYEKMQ, per germline (reference sequence). CDR3 length: 14 residues. The CDR3 DNA follows: TGTGCCAGCAGCTTAAAGGGGCAGGGCTATGGCTACACCTTC. Translation gives CASSLKGQGYGYTF.

The chain has TRBV9 and TRBJ2-7; no firm D call. CDR1 and CDR2 (germline): SGDLS, YYNGEE. V lost 0 bases, J lost 5 bases, and 3 bases lay in between. The CDR3 is made up of 11 amino acids. The CDR3 spells CASSVGDEQYF. As DNA, the CDR3 is TGTGCCAGCAGCGTAGGCGACGAGCAGTACTTC.

The V call is TRBV28, the J call TRBJ2-5; TRBD2 matches at 9 bases. Losses at the gene ends were 6 bases for V and 5 bases for J; bases not matched to a gene: 10. The length of the CDR3 is 15 residues. CDR1 is MDHEN and CDR2 is SYDVKM in the germline V gene. The chain's CDR3 is CASRPPGLAPETQYF. The CDR3 DNA is TGTGCCAGCAGACCCCCGGGACTAGCTCCGGAGACCCAGTACTTC.

The chain joins TRBV20-1 to TRBJ2-7; no clear D. V lost 3 bases to trimming and J lost 0 bases, with 9 bases between them. Germline values: CDR1 DFQATT, CDR2 SNEGSKA (reference sequence). The CDR3 runs to 13 residues. The CDR3 bases are TGCAGTGCTAGTAAGGCATCCTCCTACGAGCAGTACTTC. It translates to CSASKASSYEQYF.

This clone was counted only a few times. CDR3 region: CASSQAGAYEQYF. In nucleotides, the CDR3 is TGTGCCAGCAGCCAAGCAGGGGCCTACGAGCAGTACTTC. The chain employs TRBV3-1 (or the pseudogene TRBV3-2) and TRBJ2-7, with a tentative D call TRBD1 (6 bases). Trimming left V 1 base short and J 2 bases short, with 6 bases between. Looked up from germline, CDR1 is LGHDT and CDR2 is YNNKEL (reference sequence). The CDR3 is 13 residues long.